Shown below are 2 T cell receptor beta chains from a single sample sequenced in a study of T cells in Graves' hyperthyroidism and ophthalmopathy. Amplified TCR beta CDR3 regions derived from RNA transcripts. TCR CDR3 underwent first-round RT-PCR with the HTBI primer set. TCRdb independently ran MiXCR on the multiplex PCR reads; one entry per CDR3 protein. The data show 350,000 to 500,000 distinct CDR3 sequences, roughly an eighth seen once. Sequenced material: blood. The receptor source for this set is a woman under 30 with Graves' hyperthyroidism.

This clonotype was seen ten or more times. The chain carries TRBV7-2 and TRBJ2-4, with D perhaps TRBD1 (5 bases). The CDR3 has 18 amino acids. V lost 4 bases and J 2 bases, leaving 21 bases between the germline ends. Germline values: CDR1 SGHTA, CDR2 FQGNSA. The CDR3 is CASSSDSLALGTKNIQYF. The CDR3, as DNA: TGTGCCAGCAGCTCCGACAGCTTAGCTTTGGGAACCAAAAACATTCAGTACTTC.

Concerning this clonotype: This sequence may be a read error, since a much larger clone differs from it by one base. The gene calls are TRBV9 and TRBJ2-1; D possibly corresponds to TRBD2 (5 bases). Trimming removed 1 base at V and 9 bases at J, with 14 bases between. CDR1 and CDR2 from the germline V gene are SGDLS and YYNGEE. The CDR3 extends over 14 amino acids. CDR3 loop: CASSVWSRAGEQFF. Written as DNA, the CDR3 is TGTGCCAGCAGCGTATGGAGTAGGGCGGGTGAGCAGTTCTTC.